The 14 T cell receptor beta chains below were found in one sample sequenced in a study of Graves' ophthalmopathy and Graves' hyperthyroidism. The sequenced template was RNA, covering the TCR beta CDR3 region. RT-PCR was first run with HTBI primers, then multiplex PCR in a second round. In TCRdb, the multiplex PCR reads were re-called with MiXCR into one record per CDR3 protein. The table includes 660,000 or so distinct CDR3 sequences, roughly 39% detected once. The sequencing sample was made of peripheral blood. The receptors come from an adult man with Graves' ophthalmopathy.

In its sample, this clonotype was seen many times. The rearrangement joins TRBV7-2 to TRBJ2-7, with a tentative D call TRBD2 (5 bases). The V gene's germline CDR1 is SGHTA and CDR2 FQGNSA. Trimming removed 3 bases from V and 2 bases from J, with 11 bases in between. This CDR3 contains 14 residues. In DNA form, the CDR3 reads TGTGCCAGCAGCTTGCGAGCGGCTCCCTACGAGCAGTACTTC. Protein sequence: CASSLRAAPYEQYF.

V gene TRBV20-1 combines with J gene TRBJ2-7; 11 bases fit TRBD1. Germline CDR1 and CDR2: DFQATT and SNEGSKA (reference sequence). The V and J ends lost 6 bases and 4 bases, in that order; junction bases with no gene match: 11. The CDR3 loop spans 15 amino acids. The CDR3 loop is CSATRGQGAIYEQYF. Here the CDR3 DNA reads TGCAGTGCCACCCGCGGACAGGGGGCGATTTACGAGCAGTACTTC.

Comment on this clonotype: The junction shows a germline mismatch at one end, possibly a read error. The chain links TRBV29-1 to TRBJ1-4, with 10 bases identical to TRBD1. CDR1 is SQVTM, CDR2 ANQGSEA, per germline. The CDR3 spans 13 residues. CDR3 residues: CSVRTGGNGKLFF. The CDR3 DNA follows: TGCAGCGTGAGGACAGGGGGAAATGGAAAACTGTTTTTT.

In this sample, this clonotype turned up many times. The rearrangement uses TRBV6-5 and TRBJ2-5; 10 bases match TRBD1. In germline, CDR1 is MNHEY, CDR2 SVGAGI. The CDR3 runs 15 residues. V shed 6 bases, J shed 1 base, and the junction held 5 bases outside the gene matches. CDR3 bases: TGTGCCAGCAGAGACCGGGACAGGGGCCAAGAGACCCAGTACTTC. Its protein is CASRDRDRGQETQYF.

This chain links TRBV15 with TRBJ1-5; D unresolved. Germline CDR1 is LNHNV and CDR2 is YYDKDF (reference sequence). V shed 0 bases and J shed 5 bases, with 11 bases lying between them. The CDR3 has 15 residues. CDR3 residues: CATSRDSSFYQPQHF. In DNA, the CDR3 is TGTGCCACCAGCAGAGATTCGTCTTTTTATCAGCCCCAGCATTTT.

The V and J genes are TRBV7-3 and TRBJ2-6, with 8 bases lining up with TRBD1. The V gene's germline CDR1 is SGHTA and CDR2 FQGTGA. This CDR3 has 16 amino acids. Trimming took 5 bases from V and 3 from J; bases not matched to a gene: 6. The CDR3 loop is CASSQPTGDGANVLTF. The CDR3 coding sequence is TGTGCCAGCAGCCAACCGACAGGGGATGGGGCCAACGTCCTGACTTTC.

This clonotype was seen more than once but under ten times. An end of the junction does not agree with germline; a read error may underlie this. The genes are TRBV10-3 and TRBJ1-2; D is uncertain. Germline CDR1 reads ENHRY; CDR2 reads SYGVKD. The CDR3 contains 14 residues. CDR3 in DNA: TGTGCCAGCAGTACGGGATTAACCACGGGGGGCTACACCTTC. This codes for CASSTGLTTGGYTF.

This clonotype showed up many times. The chain links TRBV9 to TRBJ1-2, with 7 bases fitting TRBD1. Germline assignment: CDR1 SGDLS and CDR2 YYNGEE. After removal of 8 bases from V and 4 bases from J, the junction contained 14 bases not matched to a gene. This CDR3 contains 15 residues. The CDR3 reads CASSPETGIIYGYTF. The CDR3 DNA is TGTGCCAGTTCCCCCGAGACAGGGATCATCTATGGCTACACCTTC.

Concerning this clonotype: One end of the junction is discordant with germline, which a read error may explain. This rearrangement joins TRBV29-1 to TRBJ1-1; D may be TRBD1 (6 bases). This CDR3 comprises 13 residues. Germline assignment: CDR1 SQVTM and CDR2 ANQGSEA. CDR3 sequence reads: CSVEYTRDTEAFF. The CDR3 nucleotides are TGCAGCGTTGAATACACTAGGGACACTGAAGCTTTTTTT. Based on the CDR3 plus reference TRBV29-1 and TRBJ1-1, the full variable domain is SAVISQKPSRDICQRGTSLTIQCQVDSQVTMMFWYRQQPGQSLTLIATANQGSEATYESGFVIDKFPISRPNLTFSTLTVSNMSPEDSSIYLCSVEYTRDTEAFFGQGTRLTVV.

V is TRBV19 and J is TRBJ2-5, with a weak D call TRBD2 (7 bases). Germline V lookup: CDR1 LNHDA, CDR2 SQIVND (reference sequence). Trimming stripped 10 bases from V and 4 bases from J, with 22 bases between. The length of the CDR3 is 15 residues. The CDR3 DNA sequence: TGTGCCACCCGAAGGGGGGGCACCAACCGAGAGACCCAGTACTTC. It specifies CATRRGGTNRETQYF.

This clonotype was detected only a few times. This chain's CDR3 is CASSLGLSSYEQYF. The CDR3 bases are TGCGCCAGCAGCTTAGGGCTCTCCTCCTACGAGCAGTACTTC. The gene calls are TRBV5-1 and TRBJ2-7; no definite D call. The ends were cut back, 2 bases at V and 0 bases at J, with 9 bases in the middle. The CDR3 is 14 amino acids. Germline lookup yields CDR1 SGHRS and CDR2 YFSETQ.

This chain's CDR3 is CASSSLTDTEAFF. Written as DNA, the CDR3 is TGTGCCAGCAGTTCACTTACGGACACTGAAGCTTTCTTT. The chain combines TRBV6-5 with TRBJ1-1; D call uncertain. Germline CDR1 is MNHEY and CDR2 is SVGAGI. V lost 4 bases and J 3 bases, leaving 9 bases between the germline ends. CDR3 length: 13 residues.

The CDR3, as DNA: TGTGCCAGCAGACGAAGTTTACATAGCAGTGAAGCTTTCTTT. This translates into CASRRSLHSSEAFF. The chain couples TRBV11-3 to TRBJ1-1; D not resolved. V lost 6 bases and J 7 bases, leaving 18 bases between the germline ends. The CDR3 has 14 amino acids. Germline CDR1 SGHNT, CDR2 YENEEA.

The chain uses TRBV19 and TRBJ2-7; TRBD1 or TRBD2 may be the D gene (6 bases each). The V gene lost 1 base and the J gene lost 3 bases, with 10 bases spanning the gap. Germline CDR1 reads LNHDA; CDR2 reads SQIVND (reference sequence). The CDR3 spans 14 residues. CDR3 region: CASSIAGARYEQYF. CDR3 nucleotides: TGTGCCAGTAGTATAGCGGGGGCCCGCTACGAGCAGTACTTC.